This TCR beta chain was sequenced during a study of vaccination effects on CD4 cells after COVID-19. Expansion with viral peptide pools was applied to antigen-specific CD4+ T cells by the ViraFEST assay prior to sequencing. The culture ran for around 10 days before CD4+ T cells were isolated. Vaccinees lacked prior SARS-CoV-2 infection and tested negative for nucleocapsid antibodies. Assay used: immunoSEQ multiplex PCR; TCRdb lists only in-frame clones, some missing. This sample carries approximately 68,000 clones, around 79% of them seen once, and the ten largest clones take about 11%. Of note for this clone: Its target is not known.

The receptor was derived from a human donor who received a COVID-19 vaccine. Sequencing used CD4+ T cells from PBMCs cultured with SARS-CoV-2 spike peptides, obtained before COVID-19 vaccination.

The CDR3 nucleotides read TGTGCCAGCAGTTCCCGACAGGGGGGAGCCAAAAACATTCAGTACTTC. Translated, it gives CASSSRQGGAKNIQYF. This rearrangement joins TRBV5-6 to TRBJ2-4; 9 bases map to TRBD1. Germline trimming cut 5 bases from V and 0 bases from J; bases unmatched to any gene: 6. Germline V CDR1 and CDR2: SGHDT, YYEEEE. CDR3 size: 16 residues.